This section outlines one TCR beta chain sequence together with its context. The V end lost 4 bases, the J end lost 6 bases, and 14 bases lay between the germline ends. The CDR3 spans 14 residues. In germline, CDR1 is MNHEY, CDR2 SVGEGT. The data derive from a study of T cells after yellow fever vaccination. 5'RACE template switching added a universal primer site and UMIs to TCR cDNA. TCRdb analysed the 5' RACE reads with MiXCR anew, one entry per CDR3 protein. This table has about 26,000 distinct CDR3 sequences, approximately 4.9% appearing once. Overall study results and limits: The booster response re-showed most primary clones: around 96% CD4, more than 70% CD8. Vaccine-responding clonotypes were almost all undetectable in sorted memory subsets on day 0.

The source is a man aged 18 to 29 who received the YFV17D yellow fever vaccine. The V gene is TRBV6-2 or TRBV6-3, the J gene TRBJ2-3; weak D call: TRBD1 (6 bases). Sequenced material: PBMCs, either bulk or a sorted T-cell subset (CD4+, CD8+, memory, or dextramer-sorted; not recorded which), taken on the day of the yellow fever booster vaccination. CDR3 coding DNA: TGTGCCAGCAGTTCCGGGACACAACAGGATACGCAGTATTTT. Translating it yields CASSSGTQQDTQYF.